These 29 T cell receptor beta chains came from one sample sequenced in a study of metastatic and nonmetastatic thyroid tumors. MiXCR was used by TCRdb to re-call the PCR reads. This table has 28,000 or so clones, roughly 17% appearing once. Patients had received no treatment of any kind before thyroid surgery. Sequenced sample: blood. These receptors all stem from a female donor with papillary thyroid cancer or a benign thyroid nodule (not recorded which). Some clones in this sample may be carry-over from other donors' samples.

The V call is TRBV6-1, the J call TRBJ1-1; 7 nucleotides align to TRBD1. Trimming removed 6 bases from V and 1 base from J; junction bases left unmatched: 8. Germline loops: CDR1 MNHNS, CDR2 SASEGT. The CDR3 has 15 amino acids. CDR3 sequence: CASRARGAENTEAFF. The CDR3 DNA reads TGTGCCAGCAGGGCCAGGGGGGCAGAGAACACTGAAGCTTTCTTT.

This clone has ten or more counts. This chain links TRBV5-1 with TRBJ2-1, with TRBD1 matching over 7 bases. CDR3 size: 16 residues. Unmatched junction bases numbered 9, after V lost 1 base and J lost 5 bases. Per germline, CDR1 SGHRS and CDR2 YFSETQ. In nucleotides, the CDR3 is TGCGCCAGCAGCTTGAGTGTCCAGGGGGTCCACAATGAGCAGTTCTTC. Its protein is CASSLSVQGVHNEQFF.

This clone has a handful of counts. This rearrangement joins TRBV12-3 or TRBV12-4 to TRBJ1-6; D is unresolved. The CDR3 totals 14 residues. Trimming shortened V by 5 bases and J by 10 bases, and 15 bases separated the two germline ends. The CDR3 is CASSELQENSPLHF. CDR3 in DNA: TGTGCCAGCAGTGAGCTCCAGGAAAACTCACCCCTCCACTTT.

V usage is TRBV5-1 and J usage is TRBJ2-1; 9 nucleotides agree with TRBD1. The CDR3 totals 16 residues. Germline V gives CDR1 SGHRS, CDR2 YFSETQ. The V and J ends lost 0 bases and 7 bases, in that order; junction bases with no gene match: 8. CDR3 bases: TGCGCCAGCAGCTTGGAACAGGGGGCTAGGTCGAATGAGCAGTTCTTC. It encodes CASSLEQGARSNEQFF.

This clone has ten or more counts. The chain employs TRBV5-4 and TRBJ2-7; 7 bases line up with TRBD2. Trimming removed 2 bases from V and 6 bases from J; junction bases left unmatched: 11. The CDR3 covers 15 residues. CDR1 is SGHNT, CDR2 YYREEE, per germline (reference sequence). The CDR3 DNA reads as TGTGCCAGCAGCTTAGGCGGGCGGGAGATTGGCGAGCAGTACTTC. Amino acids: CASSLGGREIGEQYF.

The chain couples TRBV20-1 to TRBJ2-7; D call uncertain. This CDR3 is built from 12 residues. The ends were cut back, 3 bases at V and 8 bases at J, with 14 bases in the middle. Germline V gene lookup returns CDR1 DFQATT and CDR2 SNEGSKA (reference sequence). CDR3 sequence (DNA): TGCAGTGCTAGCCCAGTGGAATACCAGCAGTACTTC. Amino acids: CSASPVEYQQYF.

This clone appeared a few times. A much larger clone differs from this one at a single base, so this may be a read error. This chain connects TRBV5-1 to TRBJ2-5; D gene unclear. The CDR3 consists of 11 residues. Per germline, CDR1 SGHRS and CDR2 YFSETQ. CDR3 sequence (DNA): TGCGCCAGCAGCTTTGAAGAGACCGAGTACTTC. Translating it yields CASSFEETEYF.

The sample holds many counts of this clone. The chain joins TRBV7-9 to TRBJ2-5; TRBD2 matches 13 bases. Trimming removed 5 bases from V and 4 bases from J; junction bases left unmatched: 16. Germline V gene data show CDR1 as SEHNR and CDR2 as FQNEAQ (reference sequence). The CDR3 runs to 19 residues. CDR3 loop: CASSEGWTSGSMDVETQYF. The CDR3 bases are TGTGCCAGCAGCGAGGGGTGGACTAGCGGGAGCATGGATGTAGAGACCCAGTACTTC.

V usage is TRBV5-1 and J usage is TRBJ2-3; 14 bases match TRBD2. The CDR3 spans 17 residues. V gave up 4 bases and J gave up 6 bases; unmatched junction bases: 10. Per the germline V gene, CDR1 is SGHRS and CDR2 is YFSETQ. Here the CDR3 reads CASSLKVGTSGSDTQYF. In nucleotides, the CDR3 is TGCGCCAGCAGCCTGAAGGTCGGGACTAGCGGGAGCGATACGCAGTATTTT.

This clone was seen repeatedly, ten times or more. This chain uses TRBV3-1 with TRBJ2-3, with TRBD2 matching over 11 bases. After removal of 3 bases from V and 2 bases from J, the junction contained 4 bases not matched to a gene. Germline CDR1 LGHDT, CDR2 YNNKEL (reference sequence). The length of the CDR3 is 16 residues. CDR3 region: CASSHSGRAPTDTQYF. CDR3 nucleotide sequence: TGTGCCAGCAGCCATAGCGGGAGGGCCCCCACAGATACGCAGTATTTT.

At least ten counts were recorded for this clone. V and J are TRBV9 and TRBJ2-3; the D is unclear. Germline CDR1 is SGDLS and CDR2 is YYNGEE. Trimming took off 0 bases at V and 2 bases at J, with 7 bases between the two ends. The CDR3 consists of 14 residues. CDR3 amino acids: CASSVGGSTDTQYF. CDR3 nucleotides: TGTGCCAGCAGCGTAGGAGGATCCACAGATACGCAGTATTTT.

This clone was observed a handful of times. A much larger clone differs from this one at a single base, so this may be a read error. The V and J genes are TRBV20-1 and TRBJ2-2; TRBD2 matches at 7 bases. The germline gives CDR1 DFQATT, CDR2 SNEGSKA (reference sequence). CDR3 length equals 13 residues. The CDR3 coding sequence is TGCAGTGCGATACTAGCGCACACCGGGGAGCCGTTTTTT. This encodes CSAILAHTGEPFF.

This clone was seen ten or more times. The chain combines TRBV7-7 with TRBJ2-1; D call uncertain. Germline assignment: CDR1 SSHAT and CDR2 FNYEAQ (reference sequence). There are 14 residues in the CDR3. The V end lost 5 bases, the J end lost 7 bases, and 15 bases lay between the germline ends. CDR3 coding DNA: TGTGCCAGCAGCCCCACCTCACTCGGGAATGAGCAGTTCTTC. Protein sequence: CASSPTSLGNEQFF.

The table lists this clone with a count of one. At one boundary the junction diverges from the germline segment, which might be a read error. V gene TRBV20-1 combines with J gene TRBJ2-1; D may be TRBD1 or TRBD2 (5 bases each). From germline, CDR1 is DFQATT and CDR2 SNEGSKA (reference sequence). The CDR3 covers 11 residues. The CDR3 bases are TGCGGTGCTGCCCGGGACCGCGAGCAGTCCTTC. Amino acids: CGAARDREQSF.

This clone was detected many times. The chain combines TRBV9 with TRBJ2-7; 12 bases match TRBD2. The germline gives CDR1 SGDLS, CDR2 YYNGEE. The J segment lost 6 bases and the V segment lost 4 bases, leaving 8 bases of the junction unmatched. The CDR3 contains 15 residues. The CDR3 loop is CASSPRLAGAIEQYF. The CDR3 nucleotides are TGTGCCAGCAGCCCGCGACTAGCGGGAGCTATCGAGCAGTACTTC. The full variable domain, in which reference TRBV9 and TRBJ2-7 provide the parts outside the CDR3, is DSGVTQTPKHLITATGQRVTLRCSPRSGDLSVYWYQQSLDQGLQFLIQYYNGEERAKGNILERFSAQQFPDLHSELNLSSLELGDSALYFCASSPRLAGAIEQYFGPGTRLTVT.

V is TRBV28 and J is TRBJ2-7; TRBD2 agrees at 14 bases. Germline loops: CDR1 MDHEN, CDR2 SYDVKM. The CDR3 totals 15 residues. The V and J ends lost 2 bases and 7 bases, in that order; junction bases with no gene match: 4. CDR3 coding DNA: TGTGCCAGCAGTTTAGGGACTAGCGGGAGAAGTGAGCAGTACTTC. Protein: CASSLGTSGRSEQYF.

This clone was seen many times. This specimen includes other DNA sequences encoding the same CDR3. The CDR3 coding sequence is TGCAGTGCTAGAGAGGGGGGGAAGGGAGGGAGTACTGAAGCTTTCTTT. Translation: CSAREGGKGGSTEAFF. The rearrangement joins TRBV20-1 to TRBJ1-1, with D possibly matching TRBD1 (5 bases). V shed 0 bases and J shed 5 bases, with 19 bases lying between them. Germline V gene sequence: CDR1 DFQATT, CDR2 SNEGSKA (reference sequence). This CDR3 spans 16 amino acids.

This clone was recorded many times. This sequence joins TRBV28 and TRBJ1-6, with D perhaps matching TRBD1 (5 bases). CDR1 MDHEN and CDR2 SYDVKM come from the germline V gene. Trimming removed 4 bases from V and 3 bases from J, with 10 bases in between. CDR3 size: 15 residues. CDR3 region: CASSSYRSYNSPLHF. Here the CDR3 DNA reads TGTGCCAGCAGTTCTTACAGGAGCTATAATTCACCCCTCCACTTT. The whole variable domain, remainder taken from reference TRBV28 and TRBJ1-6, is DVKVTQSSRYLVKRTGEKVFLECVQDMDHENMFWYRQDPGLGLRLIYFSYDVKMKEKGDIPEGYSVSREKKERFSLILESASTNQTSMYLCASSSYRSYNSPLHFGNGTRLTVT.

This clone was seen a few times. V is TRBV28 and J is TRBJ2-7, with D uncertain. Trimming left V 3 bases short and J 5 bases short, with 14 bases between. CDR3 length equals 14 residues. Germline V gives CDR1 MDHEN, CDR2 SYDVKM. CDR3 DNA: TGTGCCAGCAGTTTCAGGCAGGTTAGGAACGAGCAGTACTTC. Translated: CASSFRQVRNEQYF.

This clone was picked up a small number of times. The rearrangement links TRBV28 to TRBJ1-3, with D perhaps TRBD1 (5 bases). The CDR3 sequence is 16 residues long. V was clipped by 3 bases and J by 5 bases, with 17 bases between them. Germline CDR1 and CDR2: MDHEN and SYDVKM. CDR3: CASSLARVLWRNTIYF. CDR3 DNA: TGTGCCAGCAGTTTGGCCAGGGTGCTATGGCGAAACACCATATATTTT.

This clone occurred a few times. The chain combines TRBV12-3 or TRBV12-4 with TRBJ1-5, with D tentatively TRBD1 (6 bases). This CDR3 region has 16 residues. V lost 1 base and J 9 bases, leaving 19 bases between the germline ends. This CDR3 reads CASSLGGTFERRPQHF. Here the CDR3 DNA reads TGTGCCAGCAGTTTAGGGGGGACATTTGAAAGGCGGCCCCAGCATTTT.

The CDR3 spells CASSLGGGANEKLFF. DNA for the CDR3: TGTGCCAGCAGCTTGGGAGGTGGCGCCAATGAAAAACTGTTTTTT. This chain connects TRBV5-4 to TRBJ1-4; no firm D call. V was cut by 0 bases and J by 5 bases, with 11 bases left in between. CDR1 and CDR2 from the germline V gene are SGHNT and YYREEE (reference sequence). The CDR3 length is 15 residues.

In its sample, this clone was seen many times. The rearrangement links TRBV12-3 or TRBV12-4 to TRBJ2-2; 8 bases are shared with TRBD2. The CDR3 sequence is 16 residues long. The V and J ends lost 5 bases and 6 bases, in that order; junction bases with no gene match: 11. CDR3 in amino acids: CASSRAGGMLAGELFF. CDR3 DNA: TGTGCCAGCAGTAGGGCGGGAGGAATGCTGGCCGGGGAGCTGTTTTTT.

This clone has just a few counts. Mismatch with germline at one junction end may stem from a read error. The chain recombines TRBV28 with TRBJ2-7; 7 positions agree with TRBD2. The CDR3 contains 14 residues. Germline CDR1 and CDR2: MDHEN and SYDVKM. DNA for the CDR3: TGTGCCAGCAAAACCTGGCGGGGGACCTACGAGCAGTGCTTC. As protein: CASKTWRGTYEQCF.

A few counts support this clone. The CDR3 bases are TGTGCCAGCAGTGAAGAAGGTGGGGCAACGTTTGAGCAGTACTTC. This codes for CASSEEGGATFEQYF. The genes are TRBV2 and TRBJ2-7; tentatively, D is TRBD1 (5 bases). Trimming stripped 1 base from V and 7 bases from J, with 17 bases between. In germline, CDR1 is SNHLY, CDR2 FYNNEI. The CDR3 has 15 residues.

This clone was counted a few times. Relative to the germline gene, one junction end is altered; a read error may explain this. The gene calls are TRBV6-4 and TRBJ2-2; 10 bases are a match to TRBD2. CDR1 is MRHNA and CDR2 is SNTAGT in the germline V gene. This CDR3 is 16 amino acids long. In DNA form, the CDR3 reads TGTGCCAGCATCCCTATAGCGGGAGGCAGCACCTGGGAGCTGTTTTTT. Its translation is CASIPIAGGSTWELFF.

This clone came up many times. Here the CDR3 reads CATSRGFSTNTGELFF. In nucleotides, the CDR3 is TGTGCCACCAGCAGAGGGTTCTCGACGAACACCGGGGAGCTGTTTTTT. This chain connects TRBV15 to TRBJ2-2; D gene ambiguous. V gave up 1 base and J gave up 0 bases, with 9 bases separating them. This CDR3 spans 16 amino acids. Germline loops: CDR1 LNHNV, CDR2 YYDKDF (reference sequence).

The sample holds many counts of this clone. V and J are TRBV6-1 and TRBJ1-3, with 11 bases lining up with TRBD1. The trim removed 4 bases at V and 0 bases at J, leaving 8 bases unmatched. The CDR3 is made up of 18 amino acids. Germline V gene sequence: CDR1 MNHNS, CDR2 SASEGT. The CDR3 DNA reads TGTGCCAGCAGTGGGACAGGGGGCTTTTTACACTCTGGAAACACCATATATTTT. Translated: CASSGTGGFLHSGNTIYF.

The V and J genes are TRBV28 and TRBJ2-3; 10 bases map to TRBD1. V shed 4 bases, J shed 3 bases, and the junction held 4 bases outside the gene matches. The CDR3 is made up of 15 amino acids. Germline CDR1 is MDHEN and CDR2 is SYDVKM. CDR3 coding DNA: TGTGCCAGCAGTTCCCCGGGACAGGGGACAGATACGCAGTATTTT. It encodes CASSSPGQGTDTQYF.